Below are 19 T cell receptor beta chains sequenced from a single sample in a study of OX40 agonist ivuxolimab in advanced cancers. Sequencing was performed with immunoSEQ multiplex PCR; in TCRdb, only in-frame clones are kept and a portion is missing. This table holds about 24,000 clones, 60% to 80% found once. The sample consisted of CD4+ or CD8+ T cells sorted from blood, taken in a trial of the OX40 agonist ivuxolimab. The receptors derive from an adult with an advanced solid tumor such as melanoma, head and neck, liver or kidney cancer.

The V gene is TRBV9, the J gene TRBJ2-5, with D perhaps TRBD1 or TRBD2 (5 bases each). The germline V and J ends were trimmed by 2 bases and 4 bases, with 12 bases remaining between them. In germline, CDR1 is SGDLS, CDR2 YYNGEE. The CDR3 runs to 14 residues. The CDR3 DNA reads TGTGCCAGCAGCGTTGGGGGTTGGGGAGAGACCCAGTACTTC. Protein sequence: CASSVGGWGETQYF.

V usage is TRBV4-2 and J usage is TRBJ2-2; TRBD2 is a possible D gene (6 bases). There are 16 residues in the CDR3. V lost 4 bases and J 1 base, leaving 13 bases between the germline ends. Looked up from germline, CDR1 is LGHNA and CDR2 is YNFKEQ. CDR3 region: CASSLVGGLNTGELFF. CDR3 coding DNA: TGTGCCAGCAGCCTCGTGGGGGGATTGAACACCGGGGAGCTGTTTTTT.

About this clone itself: At one boundary the junction diverges from the germline segment, which might be a read error. This chain uses TRBV6-1 with TRBJ1-1; D might be TRBD1 (5 bases). Germline V gene lookup returns CDR1 MNHNS and CDR2 SASEGT. This CDR3 has 15 residues. The CDR3 bases are TGTGCCATCAGTGAGACGGAGGGGATGTGGCCTGAAGCTTTCTTT. This sequence encodes CAISETEGMWPEAFF.

The chain uses TRBV9 and TRBJ1-3; D call uncertain. Germline V gene lookup returns CDR1 SGDLS and CDR2 YYNGEE. The CDR3 consists of 16 residues. Trimming stripped 1 base from V and 0 bases from J, with 11 bases between. The CDR3 nucleotides read TGTGCCAGCAGCGTAAGGGCAGGCCCCTCTGGAAACACCATATATTTT. Amino acid sequence: CASSVRAGPSGNTIYF.

V gene TRBV12-5 combines with J gene TRBJ1-2; 8 bases agree with TRBD1. The CDR3 runs to 17 residues. The V gene end was trimmed by 6 bases and the J gene end by 0 bases; junction bases not matched to a gene: 12. Germline assignment: CDR1 LGHNT and CDR2 FRNRAP. The CDR3 nucleotides read TGTGCTAGTGGCTTGACAGGGACAGGAAATACTAACTATGGCTACACCTTC. It translates to CASGLTGTGNTNYGYTF.

As to this clone: A much bigger clone sits one base away, suggesting this may be a read error. V gene TRBV11-3 combines with J gene TRBJ1-1; D is ambiguous. The CDR3 is made up of 13 amino acids. Germline CDR1 SGHNT, CDR2 YENEEA. Trimming left V 2 bases short and J 1 base short, with 5 bases between. CDR3: CASSLTRNTEAFF. DNA for the CDR3: TGTGCCAGCAGCTTAACGAGGAACACTGAAGCTTTCTTT.

The chain employs TRBV29-1 and TRBJ2-6; D unclear. Germline values: CDR1 SQVTM, CDR2 ANQGSEA. V was trimmed by 3 bases and J by 0 bases, leaving 0 bases between them. The CDR3 covers 12 residues. The DNA for the CDR3 is TGCAGCGTTGACTCTGGGGCCAACGTCCTGACTTTC. Translated, it gives CSVDSGANVLTF.

The genes are TRBV19 and TRBJ1-2; D is ambiguous. The germline CDR1 and CDR2 sequences are LNHDA and SQIVND (reference sequence). The CDR3 is 16 residues long. The V end lost 3 bases, the J end lost 5 bases, and 19 bases lay between the germline ends. The CDR3, as DNA: TGTGCCAGTAGTATTGATAAGGGAACAAAATGGTATGGCTACACCTTC. It yields the protein CASSIDKGTKWYGYTF.

The chain joins TRBV9 to TRBJ2-5, with D perhaps TRBD1 or TRBD2 (5 bases each). The CDR3 spans 14 residues. With 0 bases removed from V and 7 bases from J, the gap between germline ends came to 13 bases. Germline V gives CDR1 SGDLS, CDR2 YYNGEE. The DNA of the CDR3 is TGTGCCAGCAGCGTAGCGGGACGTCCGGGGACCCAGTACTTC. Protein: CASSVAGRPGTQYF. The full variable domain, its missing parts supplied by reference TRBV9 and TRBJ2-5, is DSGVTQTPKHLITATGQRVTLRCSPRSGDLSVYWYQQSLDQGLQFLIQYYNGEERAKGNILERFSAQQFPDLHSELNLSSLELGDSALYFCASSVAGRPGTQYFGPGTRLLVL.

The V gene is TRBV4-2, the J gene TRBJ2-6; 12 nucleotides match TRBD1. Trimming cost V 5 bases and J 4 bases; bases outside gene matches: 6. The CDR3 length is 17 residues. Germline CDR1 LGHNA, CDR2 YNFKEQ. The CDR3 DNA follows: TGTGCCAGCAGCAACCGGGACAGGGGGCGAGGGGCCAACGTCCTGACTTTC. This encodes CASSNRDRGRGANVLTF.

The chain uses TRBV4-1 and TRBJ2-1; TRBD2 matches at 11 bases. With 0 bases clipped from V and 8 bases from J, the junction kept 9 bases outside the gene matches. Per the germline V gene, CDR1 is MGHRA and CDR2 is YSYEKL. The CDR3 extends over 17 amino acids. CDR3: CASSQDNTGLADHEQFF. The CDR3 DNA sequence: TGCGCCAGCAGCCAAGATAATACGGGACTAGCGGACCATGAGCAGTTCTTC.

The chain employs TRBV2 and TRBJ2-3; no definite D call. The CDR3 length is 15 residues. The V end was cut by 6 bases, the J end by 2 bases, with 15 bases between. Germline assignment: CDR1 SNHLY and CDR2 FYNNEI. DNA of the CDR3: TGTGCCAGCAGGAAGGACGTATTGAACACAGATACGCAGTATTTT. Protein: CASRKDVLNTDTQYF.

The chain carries TRBV11-1 and TRBJ2-5; the D call may be TRBD1 or TRBD2 (5 bases each). The CDR3 has 12 amino acids. Per germline, CDR1 SGHAT and CDR2 FQDESV (reference sequence). Trimming removed 4 bases at V and 13 bases at J, with 16 bases between. CDR3: CASSSDGRDPYF. In DNA form, the CDR3 reads TGTGCCAGCAGCTCAGATGGCAGGGACCCGTACTTC. Using reference TRBV11-1 and TRBJ2-5 for the parts outside the CDR3, the full variable domain is EAEVAQSPRYKITEKSQAVAFWCDPISGHATLYWYRQILGQGPELLVQFQDESVVDDSQLPKDRFSAERLKGVDSTLKIQPAELGDSAMYLCASSSDGRDPYFGPGTRLLVL.

A few counts support this clone. This chain joins TRBV2 and TRBJ1-2; 9 bases fit TRBD1. V was pared by 6 bases and J by 5 bases, with 7 bases of the junction left unmatched. From germline, CDR1 is SNHLY and CDR2 FYNNEI. This CDR3 is built from 14 residues. Written as DNA, the CDR3 is TGTGCCAGCAGGTCGGGACAGGGTTGGTATGGCTACACCTTC. Protein sequence: CASRSGQGWYGYTF.

V is TRBV11-3 and J is TRBJ2-5; D might be TRBD1 or TRBD2, each matching 5 bases. This CDR3 region has 13 residues. Germline V gene lookup returns CDR1 SGHNT and CDR2 YENEEA. The germline V and J ends were trimmed by 5 bases and 2 bases, with 9 bases remaining between them. For the CDR3, the DNA is TGTGCCAGCAGCCCGGGACCTCAAGAGACCCAGTACTTC. Translation gives CASSPGPQETQYF.

The gene calls are TRBV7-2 and TRBJ2-5, with TRBD2 matching 7 bases. The germline V gene encodes CDR1 SGHTA and CDR2 FQGNSA. The CDR3 has 15 amino acids. V shed 3 bases, J shed 5 bases, and the junction held 9 bases outside the gene matches. As DNA, the CDR3 is TGTGCCAGCAGCTTCGTCAGCGGGGAGGGGGAGACCCAGTACTTC. Translating gives CASSFVSGEGETQYF.

The gene calls are TRBV6-1 and TRBJ2-6; D unclear. Germline CDR1 and CDR2: MNHNS and SASEGT. The CDR3 has 17 amino acids. Trimming left V 1 base short and J 0 bases short, with 10 bases between. This chain's CDR3 is CASSEEVRRSGANVLTF. In DNA form, the CDR3 reads TGTGCCAGCAGTGAAGAGGTGAGGCGCTCTGGGGCCAACGTCCTGACTTTC.

As to this clone: The sample has other DNA sequences that encode this CDR3 too. The rearrangement uses TRBV11-2 and TRBJ2-7; 11 bases are a match to TRBD2. Germline assignment: CDR1 SGHAT and CDR2 FQNNGV. CDR3 length: 14 residues. The V and J ends lost 5 bases and 3 bases, in that order; junction bases with no gene match: 3. The CDR3 spells CASSPGTSGYEQYF. In nucleotides, the CDR3 is TGTGCCAGCAGCCCTGGGACTAGCGGCTACGAGCAGTACTTC.

There are a few counts of this clone. The chain employs TRBV11-1 and TRBJ1-6; perhaps TRBD1 as D (5 bases). V lost 5 bases, J lost 10 bases, and 9 bases lay in between. CDR3 length equals 12 residues. The germline V gene has CDR1 SGHAT and CDR2 FQDESV (reference sequence). This CDR3 is CASSGGGSPLHF. In nucleotides, the CDR3 is TGTGCCAGCAGCGGGGGTGGGTCACCCCTCCACTTT.